The rows below give T cell receptor beta chains drawn from one sample of a study of T cell responses to AZD1222 COVID-19 vaccine. Profiled with immunoSEQ multiplex PCR; TCRdb holds only in-frame clones, not every one. The sample contains around 80,000 clones, approximately 92% of which appear only once. The specimen comprised peripheral blood, sampled 28 days after the second AZD1222 dose. Receptor source: an adult who received the AZD1222 COVID-19 vaccine. The CDR3 runs from the conserved cysteine through the conserved F or W. D genes are given only for firm matches. Clone size appears in some rows only: once, few, many, or a class for an expanded clone.

j_call v_call clone_size d_call cdr3_aa cdr3_nt
TRBJ1-2 TRBV12-3/TRBV12-4 NA NA CASRRYRESGYTF TGTGCCAGCAGGCGGTACAGGGAGAGTGGCTACACCTTC
TRBJ1-4 TRBV2 NA NA CASSRATNEKLFF TGTGCCAGCAGTAGAGCAACTAATGAAAAACTGTTTTTT
TRBJ1-2 TRBV6-5 NA NA CASSFVVPPNYGYTF TGTGCCAGCAGCTTCGTAGTTCCTCCCAACTATGGCTACACCTTC
TRBJ1-2 TRBV3-1/TRBV3-2 NA NA CASSQVIGRAYGYTF TGTGCCAGCAGCCAAGTCATTGGGAGAGCATATGGCTACACCTTC
TRBJ1-1 TRBV6-2/TRBV6-3 once TRBD1 CASSRRGQGQTEAFF TGTGCCAGCAGCCGACGAGGACAGGGTCAGACTGAAGCTTTCTTT
TRBJ2-3 TRBV5-5 NA NA CASSDQGDTQYF TGTGCCAGCAGCGACCAGGGAGATACGCAGTATTTT
TRBJ1-1 TRBV7-6 NA TRBD1 CASSLGAGGDWTEAFF TGTGCCAGCAGCTTAGGTGCAGGGGGCGATTGGACTGAAGCTTTCTTT
TRBJ2-2 TRBV27 NA NA CASRVTGTLNTGELFF TGTGCCAGCAGAGTAACCGGGACCTTGAACACCGGGGAGCTGTTTTTT
TRBJ1-2 TRBV5-4 NA NA CASSFTREYGYTF TGTGCCAGCAGTTTTACCCGGGAGTATGGCTACACCTTC
TRBJ1-1 TRBV12-3/TRBV12-4 NA NA CASSLLQTEAFF TGTGCCAGCAGCCTCCTTCAGACTGAAGCTTTCTTT
TRBJ2-5 TRBV30 once NA CAWSVGQRSNQETQYF TGTGCCTGGAGTGTAGGCCAGCGGTCGAACCAAGAGACCCAGTACTTC
TRBJ2-1 TRBV10-3 NA TRBD2 CAISGLAGGSSISNEQFF TGTGCCATCAGTGGACTAGCGGGAGGGAGCTCGATATCCAATGAGCAGTTCTTC
TRBJ2-3 TRBV6-2/TRBV6-3 NA NA CASSRLAEQPPIRTDTQYF TGTGCCAGCAGTCGCCTGGCGGAACAGCCGCCGATCCGCACAGATACGCAGTATTTT
TRBJ2-1 TRBV6-4 NA NA CASSDSGEAEQFF TGTGCCAGCAGTGACTCGGGGGAGGCAGAGCAGTTCTTC
TRBJ2-5 TRBV29-1 NA TRBD2 CSATAFGGSGAETQYF TGCAGCGCCACCGCCTTTGGGGGTAGCGGGGCCGAGACCCAGTACTTC
TRBJ1-4 TRBV5-1 NA NA CASSSRTEEKLFF TGCGCCAGCAGCTCGAGGACAGAGGAAAAACTGTTTTTT
TRBJ2-7 TRBV13 NA TRBD1 CASSFKGANEQYF TGTGCCAGCAGCTTCAAGGGGGCGAACGAGCAGTACTTC
TRBJ1-3 TRBV13 NA NA CASSPGDPGNTIYF TGTGCCAGCAGCCCTGGGGACCCTGGAAACACCATATATTTT
TRBJ1-6 TRBV7-9 NA TRBD1 CASSRRGAGQGKDSPLHF TGTGCCAGCAGCCGGAGAGGGGCCGGACAGGGGAAAGATTCACCCCTCCACTTT
TRBJ1-1 TRBV5-1 NA NA CASTLGRLDNTEAFF TGCGCCAGCACCCTGGGGCGGCTCGATAACACTGAAGCTTTCTTT
TRBJ2-7 TRBV7-7 NA NA CASSLWQGYEQYF TGTGCCAGCAGCTTATGGCAGGGGTACGAGCAGTACTTC
TRBJ1-2 TRBV24-1 once NA CATSDFRGGGYTF TGTGCCACCAGTGATTTCAGGGGAGGCGGCTACACCTTC
TRBJ1-5 TRBV9 NA TRBD1 CASSVGQGGNQPQHF TGTGCCAGCAGCGTAGGTCAGGGGGGGAATCAGCCCCAGCATTTT
TRBJ2-7 TRBV28 NA NA CASSWGISYEQYF TGTGCCAGCAGTTGGGGCATCTCCTACGAGCAGTACTTC
TRBJ2-2 TRBV27 once TRBD2 CASRGTSDPTGELFF TGTGCCAGCAGGGGAACTAGCGACCCCACCGGGGAGCTGTTTTTT
TRBJ1-5 TRBV6-1 NA NA CASIKDNRHQPQHF TGTGCCAGCATTAAGGACAACCGACATCAGCCCCAGCATTTT
TRBJ1-4 TRBV11-2 NA NA CASSLRLVQSNEKLFF TGTGCCAGCAGCTTACGATTAGTACAGTCTAATGAAAAACTGTTTTTT
TRBJ2-2 TRBV15 NA TRBD1 CATTRDRGTSNTGELFF TGTGCCACAACCCGGGACAGGGGAACCTCGAACACCGGGGAGCTGTTTTTT
TRBJ2-2 TRBV7-2 NA TRBD2 CASSQGTKLNTGELFF TGTGCCAGCAGTCAAGGGACTAAACTTAACACCGGGGAGCTGTTTTTT
TRBJ1-2 TRBV5-1 NA TRBD1 CASSLVGTDYGYTF TGCGCCAGCAGCTTGGTCGGGACAGACTATGGCTACACCTTC
TRBJ1-2 TRBV19 NA TRBD1 CATLNRGVNYGYTF TGTGCCACCCTTAACAGGGGGGTAAACTATGGCTACACCTTC
TRBJ2-2 TRBV6-5 NA TRBD2 CASSLIAGANTGELFF TGTGCCAGCAGTTTGATAGCGGGGGCGAACACCGGGGAGCTGTTTTTT
TRBJ2-7 TRBV7-2 NA NA CASSLGSGVEEQYF TGTGCCAGCAGCTTAGGTTCGGGAGTGGAAGAGCAGTACTTC
TRBJ1-2 TRBV5-1 NA TRBD1 CASSRLGTQGDGYTF TGCGCCAGCAGCCGCCTAGGGACCCAGGGGGACGGCTACACCTTC
TRBJ2-3 TRBV7-9 NA TRBD2 CASSLALAGVSTDTQYF TGTGCCAGCAGCTTAGCATTAGCGGGAGTCAGCACAGATACGCAGTATTTT
TRBJ1-5 TRBV19 NA NA CASTRAVGQPQHF TGTGCCAGTACCCGGGCGGTCGGGCAGCCCCAGCATTTT
TRBJ2-7 TRBV27 NA NA CASSGQRSSYEQYF TGTGCCAGCAGCGGACAGAGGAGCTCCTACGAGCAGTACTTC
TRBJ1-1 TRBV6-1 NA NA CASSEGAFTEAFF TGTGCCAGCAGTGAAGGGGCATTCACTGAAGCTTTCTTT
TRBJ1-3 TRBV7-9 NA NA CASSLGRDSGNTIYF TGTGCCAGCAGCTTAGGCAGGGACTCTGGAAACACCATATATTTT
TRBJ1-2 TRBV4-1 once NA CASSGQRISNYGYTF TGCGCCAGCAGCGGACAGAGGATCTCTAACTATGGCTACACCTTC
TRBJ1-4 TRBV27 NA TRBD1 CASSGGMGEKLFF TGTGCCAGCTCAGGGGGTATGGGAGAAAAACTGTTTTTT
TRBJ1-5 TRBV27 NA NA CASSLYGTYDPGDQPQHF TGTGCCAGCAGTTTATACGGGACCTACGACCCAGGGGATCAGCCCCAGCATTTT
TRBJ1-5 TRBV3-1/TRBV3-2 NA NA CASSQQGFQPQHF TGTGCCAGCAGCCAGCAGGGGTTTCAGCCCCAGCATTTT
TRBJ1-2 TRBV19 NA NA CASSIRDARDGYTF TGTGCCAGTAGTATAAGGGACGCCCGAGATGGCTACACCTTC
TRBJ2-5 TRBV7-3 NA NA CASSKSGTGDQETQYF TGTGCCAGCAGTAAATCGGGGACGGGGGATCAAGAGACCCAGTACTTC
TRBJ1-2 TRBV6-5 NA NA CASSQVAGNYGYTF TGTGCCAGCAGCCAGGTGGCAGGGAACTATGGCTACACCTTC
TRBJ2-1 TRBV19 once TRBD2 CASSIGASGSRNNEQFF TGTGCCAGTAGTATAGGTGCTAGCGGGAGTAGGAACAATGAGCAGTTCTTC
TRBJ1-3 TRBV5-1 NA NA CASSLDRAGNTIYF TGCGCCAGCAGCTTGGACAGGGCCGGAAACACCATATATTTT
TRBJ2-2 TRBV10-3 NA NA CATTLAPGELFF TGTGCCACCACCCTAGCCCCCGGGGAGCTGTTTTTT
TRBJ2-7 TRBV6-2/TRBV6-3 few NA CASSYADESYEQYF TGTGCCAGCAGTTACGCGGACGAGTCCTACGAGCAGTACTTC
TRBJ1-1 TRBV28 NA NA CASELGGMGHRAFF TGTGCCAGCGAGTTGGGCGGAATGGGGCATAGGGCTTTCTTT
TRBJ2-5 TRBV4-3 NA NA CASSQRGSGRQETQYF TGCGCCAGCAGCCAAAGGGGGTCGGGGAGACAAGAGACCCAGTACTTC
TRBJ1-6 TRBV6-8 few NA CASSTSLNSPLHF TGTGCCAGCAGTACATCCCTTAATTCACCCCTCCACTTT
TRBJ1-2 TRBV6-5 once NA CASSTTGWGYTF TGTGCCAGCAGTACGACAGGTTGGGGCTACACCTTC
TRBJ2-1 TRBV18 NA TRBD1 CASSTWTGEGEQFF TGTGCCAGCTCTACTTGGACAGGGGAGGGCGAGCAGTTCTTC
TRBJ1-1 TRBV19 NA NA CASSIRQGNTEAFF TGTGCCAGTAGTATACGTCAGGGGAACACTGAAGCTTTCTTT
TRBJ2-2 TRBV6-2/TRBV6-3 NA NA CASSFTPTGELFF TGTGCCAGCAGTTTCACACCGACCGGGGAGCTGTTTTTT
TRBJ2-7 TRBV19 NA NA CASGEAGLSYEQYF TGTGCCAGTGGTGAAGCGGGCCTCTCCTACGAGCAGTACTTC
TRBJ2-5 TRBV6-2/TRBV6-3 NA TRBD2 CASSGLAGGETQYF TGTGCCAGCAGCGGACTAGCGGGAGGAGAGACCCAGTACTTC
TRBJ1-3 TRBV5-8 NA NA CASSLWLGNSGNTIYF TGTGCCAGCAGCTTGTGGCTTGGGAACTCTGGAAACACCATATATTTT